This TCR beta chain was recorded in a study of blood T cell repertoires in COVID-19. For the study at large: Material from acute and convalescent COVID-19 was sourced from the United States, Italy and Spain. T cells, B-cell-depleted T cells, or PBMCs supplied cDNA or gDNA.

In the authors' methods: Cell counts per sample came from amplifying reference gene primers. Generated by immunoSEQ multiplex PCR, the TCRdb table keeps only in-frame clones and is missing some. That table is the source of V, J and clone size, and D and trimming were worked out from the DNA. The sample has approximately 340,000 clones, approximately 82% seen once. The length of the CDR3 is 14 residues. The V gene end was trimmed by 5 bases and the J gene end by 5 bases; junction bases not matched to a gene: 6. CDR1 and CDR2 from the germline V gene are MNHEY and SVGAGI. This sequence joins TRBV6-5 and TRBJ1-1, with 9 bases matching TRBD1. This receptor was identified in a man aged 25-40 years with active or convalescent COVID-19. Source material: peripheral blood. CDR3 nucleotides: TGTGCCAGCAGTCAGGGACAGGGTTTTACTGAAGCTTTCTTT. Translated: CASSQGQGFTEAFF.